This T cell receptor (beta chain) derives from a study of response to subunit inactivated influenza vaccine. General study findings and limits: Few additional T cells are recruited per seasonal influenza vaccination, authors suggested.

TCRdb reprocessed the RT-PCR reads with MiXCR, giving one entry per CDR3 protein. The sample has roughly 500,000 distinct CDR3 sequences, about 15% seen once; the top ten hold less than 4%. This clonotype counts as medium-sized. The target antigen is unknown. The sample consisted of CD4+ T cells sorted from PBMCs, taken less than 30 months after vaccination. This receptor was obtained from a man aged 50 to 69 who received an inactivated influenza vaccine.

The CDR3 here is CASSLTGGTYEQYF. For the CDR3, the DNA is TGCGCCAGCAGCTTGACAGGGGGGACCTACGAGCAGTACTTC. J is TRBJ2-7 and V is TRBV5-1; 8 nucleotides agree with TRBD1. V trimming: 1 base; J trimming: 2 bases; junction bases outside the gene matches: 2. Germline V gene data show CDR1 as SGHRS and CDR2 as YFSETQ. CDR3 length: 14 residues. The entire variable domain, with the rest obtained from reference TRBV5-1 and TRBJ2-7, is as follows: KAGVTQTPRYLIKTRGQQVTLSCSPISGHRSVSWYQQTPGQGLQFLFEYFSETQRNKGNFPGRFSGRQFSNSRSEMNVSTLELGDSALYLCASSLTGGTYEQYFGPGTRLTVT.